The sequence of this T cell receptor (beta chain) was determined in a study of blood T cells in healthy people across ages (dated by TCRdb to the mid-2010s). Study-wide context: In model experiments, template switching captured about one uniquely barcoded TCR beta cDNA molecule for every two T cells. The study measured age-related changes in TCR beta repertoire diversity using deep sequencing normalized with unique cDNA molecular identifiers. The donors were split into four age groups: young (average approximately 16 years), middle-aged (around 37), aged (around 67) and long-lived (about 74). Two additional independent replicas of 1 million unique cDNA reads from the same blood draw were analyzed for two donors (one aged 18 to 29 and one aged 80 or older).

Study-level results and caveats: There was a strong correlation between observed TCR beta diversity and the percentage of naive T cells measured by flow cytometry. Conclusive comparison of naive and antigen-experienced compartments was prevented by the profiling of bulk unsorted PBMCs. Compared with the aged group, more naive CD4+ T cells, fewer expanded clones and increased TCR diversity were shown by the long-lived group, suggesting age selection. Because donor CMV infection status was unknown, age-related changes in expanded clonotypes were potentially confounded. As age increased, observed TCR beta diversity per million T cells dropped in a roughly linear way, and a significant reduction was already evident by age 40. Estimates of total diversity based on one million sequenced T cells were considered lower bounds and underestimates.

Donors were 40 or so systemically healthy Caucasian individuals from Russia aged roughly 6 to 95 years. Each donor gave about 11 milliliters of peripheral blood, drawn into EDTA-treated Vacutainer tubes. PBMCs were isolated by Ficoll-Paque density-gradient centrifugation, with at least 7 million obtained per sample. Total RNA was extracted from PBMCs with Trizol reagent, with at least 6 micrograms obtained per sample. For every donor, an aliquot of PBMCs went through flow cytometry to measure the percentages of naive CD45RAhigh/CD27high T cells. To note about this clonotype: This clone's antigen is unknown. No base-level quality is on record; no much larger clone is a single base apart.

Library creation used 5' RACE. The reads were generated on an Illumina HiSeq 2500. A second 7 to 11 cycle PCR used a sample-barcoded 5' primer and a J-beta primer mix. A unique molecular identifier was introduced onto each TCR beta cDNA molecule by a template-switch 5' adaptor carrying 12 random nucleotides. Each sample yielded at least 2.5 million CDR3-containing paired-end reads. First-strand cDNA was synthesized from all RNA with the Mint cDNA synthesis kit, primed by a TRBC-specific oligonucleotide. Following uracil-DNA glycosylase treatment, a first 18-cycle PCR with universal primers M1SS and BC2_uni_R was performed on all cDNA. Processing in the source paper ran as follows. For normalization, 1 million high-quality reads were randomly selected from each sample, with every read carrying a distinct molecular identifier. Reads with shared molecular identifiers were discarded instead of being binned into consensus sequences. MiTCR, with a Q25 quality threshold and the strictest error-elimination algorithm, was used for CDR3 identification, clonotype clustering and error correction. A nonparametric unseen species model using Euler transformation provided a lower-bound estimate of total TCR beta diversity. TCRdb cleaned the public reads at Q25 with fastp, built clones with MiXCR and kept in-frame beta chains. A single entry per CDR3 protein holds the most common genes and DNA from its merged rows. V and J calls and clone size were set by TCRdb, not the authors. The sample data list hundreds of thousands of distinct CDR3 sequences, and around 25% of these were observed just once. Just under 9.5% of the sample is taken by the ten largest.

Based on the germline V gene, the CDR1 and CDR2 sequences are SQVTM and ANQGSEA. V and J are trimmed by 4 bases and 8 bases, and the gene matches miss 32 bases of the junction. The CDR3 runs 22 amino acids, cysteine and phenylalanine included. Just the 66-base CDR3 DNA is kept, in frame starting at base 1. This same sample was also taken into another study, of T cells of mothers and their children. As described in the second report: Nine systemically healthy Caucasian individuals served as donors, namely three mothers together with their six children. cDNA synthesis used all of the extracted RNA, with approximately 1.4 ug of RNA in each 15 ul reaction. In the second PCR, sample barcodes and 2-4 random nucleotides were introduced via the M1S primer. More than 8 million TCR beta CDR3 reads were obtained from each mother, and 2.5 million to 3.5 million reads were obtained from each child. Thymic selection shapes the output of TCR recombination in a similar way in related and unrelated pairs, and inherited differences have a minor effect. Normalized repertoire overlap in related mother-child pairs was always slightly higher than in unrelated mother-child pairs, but the difference was never significant. Persistent microchimeric T cell clones were not detected, at a sensitivity of around 95 clones per million clonotypes. Deep NGS was used in the study to compare the TCR beta repertoires of mothers and children and to look for features that separate related mother-child pairs from unrelated individuals. Mothers averaged about 40 +/- 4 years of age and children averaged roughly 11 +/- 4 years. After adapters were ligated using NEBNext reagents, the libraries underwent 100+100 nt paired-end sequencing on an Illumina HiSeq 2000. To avoid cross-contamination, the mother libraries and the child libraries were prepared a month apart and sequenced in separate runs. Between about 500,000 and 2,100,000 distinct TCR beta clonotypes were identified per donor. Naive TCR beta clonotypes were estimated from low-frequency clonotypes matched to each donor's FACS-determined naive share, without sorting.

The rearranged chain carries TRBV29-1 and TRBJ2-1; TRBD2 agrees with 10 junctional bases. This TCR was recovered from a boy younger than 18 in good health. The sequenced sample consisted of blood. The CDR3 here reads CSVGGGRGGLLAGGNLADEQFF. The bases read TGCAGCGTTGGCGGGGGGCGGGGGGGTTTGTTAGCGGGAGGAAATCTTGCAGATGAGCAGTTCTTC.